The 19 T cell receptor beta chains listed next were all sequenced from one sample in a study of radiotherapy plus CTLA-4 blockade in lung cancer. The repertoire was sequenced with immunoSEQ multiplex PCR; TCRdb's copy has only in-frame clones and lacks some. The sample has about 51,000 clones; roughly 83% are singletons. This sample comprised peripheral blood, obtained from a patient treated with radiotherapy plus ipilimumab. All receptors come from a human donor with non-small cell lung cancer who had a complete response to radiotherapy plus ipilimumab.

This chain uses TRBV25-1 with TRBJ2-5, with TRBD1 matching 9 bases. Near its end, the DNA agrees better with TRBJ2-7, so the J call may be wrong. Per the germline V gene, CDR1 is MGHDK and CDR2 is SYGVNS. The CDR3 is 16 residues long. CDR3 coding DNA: TGTGCCAGCAGCTATTCCGGGACAGGGAGGGGTTACGAGCAGTACTTC. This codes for CASSYSGTGRGYEQYF.

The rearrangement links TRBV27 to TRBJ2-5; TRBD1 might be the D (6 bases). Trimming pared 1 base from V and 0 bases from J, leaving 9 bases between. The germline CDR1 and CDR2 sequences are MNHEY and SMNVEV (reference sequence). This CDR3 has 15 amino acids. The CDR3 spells CASSLYQGYQETQYF. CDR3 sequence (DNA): TGTGCCAGCAGTTTATACCAGGGGTACCAAGAGACCCAGTACTTC.

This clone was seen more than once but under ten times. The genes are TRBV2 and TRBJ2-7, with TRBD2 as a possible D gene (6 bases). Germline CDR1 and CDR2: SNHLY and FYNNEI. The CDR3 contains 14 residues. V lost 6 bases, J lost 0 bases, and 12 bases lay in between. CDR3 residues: CASRTSGLSYEQYF. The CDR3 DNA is TGTGCCAGCAGAACTTCGGGACTCTCCTACGAGCAGTACTTC.

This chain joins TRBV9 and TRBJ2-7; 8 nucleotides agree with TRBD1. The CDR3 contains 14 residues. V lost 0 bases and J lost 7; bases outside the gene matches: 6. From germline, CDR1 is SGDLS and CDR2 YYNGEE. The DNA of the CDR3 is TGTGCCAGCAGCGTAGACCCTGGACAGGGAGAGCAGTACTTC. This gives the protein CASSVDPGQGEQYF.

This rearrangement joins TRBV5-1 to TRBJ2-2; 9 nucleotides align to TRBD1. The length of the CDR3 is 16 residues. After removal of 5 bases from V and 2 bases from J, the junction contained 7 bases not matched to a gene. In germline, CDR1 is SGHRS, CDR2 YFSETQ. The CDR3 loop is CASRPRDRENTGELFF. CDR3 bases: TGCGCCAGCAGACCACGGGACAGGGAAAACACCGGGGAGCTGTTTTTT.

In nucleotides, the CDR3 is TGCGCCAGCAGCCAAGAGGGGCGGGGGGGCGTCTCAGATACGCAGTATTTT. This translates into CASSQEGRGGVSDTQYF. This chain joins TRBV4-3 and TRBJ2-3; 9 nucleotides line up with TRBD2. Germline CDR1 and CDR2: LGHNA and YSLEER. V trimming: 0 bases; J trimming: 4 bases; junction bases outside the gene matches: 8. The length of the CDR3 is 17 residues.

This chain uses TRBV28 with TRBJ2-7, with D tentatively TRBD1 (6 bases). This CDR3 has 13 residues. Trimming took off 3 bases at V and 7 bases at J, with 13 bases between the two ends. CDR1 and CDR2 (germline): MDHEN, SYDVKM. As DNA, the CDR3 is TGTGCCAGCAGTTTCCCCGGGCAGGGGGAGCAGTACGTC. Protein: CASSFPGQGEQYV.

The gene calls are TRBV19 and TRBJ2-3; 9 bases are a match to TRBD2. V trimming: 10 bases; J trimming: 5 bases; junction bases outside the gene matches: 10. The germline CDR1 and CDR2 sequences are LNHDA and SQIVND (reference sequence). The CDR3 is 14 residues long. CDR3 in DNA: TGTGCCACCAACGCGGCGCGGGGGGGAGATACGCAGTATTTT. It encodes CATNAARGGDTQYF.

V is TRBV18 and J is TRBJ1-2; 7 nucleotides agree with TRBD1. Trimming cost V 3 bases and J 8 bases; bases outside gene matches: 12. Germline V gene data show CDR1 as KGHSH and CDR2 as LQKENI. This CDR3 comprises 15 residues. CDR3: CASSPLQGFSEGYTF. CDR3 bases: TGTGCCAGCTCACCCTTACAGGGGTTTTCGGAGGGCTACACCTTC.

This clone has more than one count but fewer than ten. This chain's CDR3 is CASSPRDDYGYTF. The CDR3 coding sequence is TGCGCCAGCAGCCCCAGGGATGACTATGGCTACACCTTC. The chain has TRBV4-3 and TRBJ1-2; perhaps TRBD1 as D (5 bases). Germline lookup yields CDR1 LGHNA and CDR2 YSLEER. The CDR3 length is 13 residues. V gave up 4 bases and J gave up 3 bases, with 9 bases separating them.

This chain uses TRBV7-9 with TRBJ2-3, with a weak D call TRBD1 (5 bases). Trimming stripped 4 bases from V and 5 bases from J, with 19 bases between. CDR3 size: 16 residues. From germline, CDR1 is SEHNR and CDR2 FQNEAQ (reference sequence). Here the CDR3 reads CASSSPEGAGVDTQYF. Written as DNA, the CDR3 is TGTGCCAGCAGCTCCCCGGAAGGGGCAGGAGTAGATACGCAGTATTTT. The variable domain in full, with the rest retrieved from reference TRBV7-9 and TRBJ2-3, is DTGVSQNPRHKITKRGQNVTFRCDPISEHNRLYWYRQTLGQGPEFLTYFQNEAQLEKSRLLSDRFSAERPKGSFSTLEIQRTEQGDSAMYLCASSSPEGAGVDTQYFGPGTRLTVL.

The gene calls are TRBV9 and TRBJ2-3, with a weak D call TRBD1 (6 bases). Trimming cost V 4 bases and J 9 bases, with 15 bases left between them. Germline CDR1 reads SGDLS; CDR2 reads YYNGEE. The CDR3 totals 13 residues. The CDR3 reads CASSPPTGRTQYF. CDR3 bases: TGTGCCAGCAGCCCTCCGACAGGTAGAACGCAGTATTTT.

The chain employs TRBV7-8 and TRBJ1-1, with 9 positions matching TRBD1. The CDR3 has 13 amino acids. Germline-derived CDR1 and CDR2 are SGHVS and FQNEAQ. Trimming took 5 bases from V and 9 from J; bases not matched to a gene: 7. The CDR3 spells CASSPDGQGKAFF. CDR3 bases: TGTGCCAGCAGCCCCGACGGACAGGGGAAAGCTTTCTTT. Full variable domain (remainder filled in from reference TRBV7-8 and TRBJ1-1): GAGVSQSPRYKVAKRGQDVALRCDPISGHVSLFWYQQALGQGPEFLTYFQNEAQLDKSGLPSDRFFAERPEGSVSTLKIQRTQQEDSAVYLCASSPDGQGKAFFGQGTRLTVV.

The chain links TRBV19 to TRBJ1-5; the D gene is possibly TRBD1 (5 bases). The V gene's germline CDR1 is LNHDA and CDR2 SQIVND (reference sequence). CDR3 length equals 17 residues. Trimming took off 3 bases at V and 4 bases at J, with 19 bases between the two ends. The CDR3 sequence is CASSMIVAGSSNQPQHF. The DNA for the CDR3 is TGTGCCAGTAGTATGATAGTGGCAGGGTCTTCAAATCAGCCCCAGCATTTT.

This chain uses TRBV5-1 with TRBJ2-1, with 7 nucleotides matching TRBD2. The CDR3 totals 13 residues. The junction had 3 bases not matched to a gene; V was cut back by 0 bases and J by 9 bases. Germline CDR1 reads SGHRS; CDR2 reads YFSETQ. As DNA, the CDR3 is TGCGCCAGCAGCTTGGCTGGGGAGGGTGAGCAGTTCTTC. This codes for CASSLAGEGEQFF.

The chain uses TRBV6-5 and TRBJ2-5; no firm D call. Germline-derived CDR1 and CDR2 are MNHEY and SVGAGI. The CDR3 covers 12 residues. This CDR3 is CASEGRQSSQYF. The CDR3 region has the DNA TGTGCTTCCGAAGGCAGGCAATCATCCCAGTACTTC.

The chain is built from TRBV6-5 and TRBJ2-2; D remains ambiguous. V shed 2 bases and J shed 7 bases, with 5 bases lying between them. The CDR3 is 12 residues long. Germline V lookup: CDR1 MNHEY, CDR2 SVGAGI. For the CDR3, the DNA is TGTGCCAGCAGTTACAGCGTCGGGGAGCTGTTTTTT. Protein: CASSYSVGELFF.

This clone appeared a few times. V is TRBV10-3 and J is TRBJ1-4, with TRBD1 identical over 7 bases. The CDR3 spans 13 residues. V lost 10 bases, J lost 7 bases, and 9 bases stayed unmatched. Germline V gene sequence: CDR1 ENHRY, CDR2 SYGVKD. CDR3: CATTTGRGEKLFF. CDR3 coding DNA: TGTGCCACTACGACAGGGCGGGGTGAAAAACTGTTTTTT.

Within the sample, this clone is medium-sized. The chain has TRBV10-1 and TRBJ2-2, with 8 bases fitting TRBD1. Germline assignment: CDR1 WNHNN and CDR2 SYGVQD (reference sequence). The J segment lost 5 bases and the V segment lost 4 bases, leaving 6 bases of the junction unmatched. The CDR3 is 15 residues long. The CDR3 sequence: CASSADRGSTGELFF. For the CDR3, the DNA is TGCGCCAGCAGTGCTGACAGGGGTTCAACCGGGGAGCTGTTTTTT.